This T cell receptor (beta chain) was sequenced during a study of somatic mutations in cytotoxic T cells in rheumatoid arthritis (TCRdb year 2017). About the investigation overall: Patient peripheral blood (about 30 ml EDTA) was drawn right after diagnosis and before any treatment started. Some T-cell populations stained with V beta antibodies were sorted by flow on a FACSAria II or Sony SH800 to nearly 100% purity, with sorted V beta1+ cells additionally subjected to TCRB sequencing. Patients and controls did not essentially differ in median age, which was nearly identical between the groups. In newly diagnosed rheumatoid arthritis without treatment, the study examined if expanded CD8+ T-cell clones harbor somatic mutations, relying on TCRB deep sequencing to characterize clonality. TCRB deep sequencing covered about 60 patients with rheumatoid arthritis along with approximately 20 healthy controls.

Worth noting for this clone: Its antigen has not been determined. No quality values exist for individual bases; no much larger clone is one base distant.

V is pruned by 4 bases and J by 8 bases, leaving 11 bases of the junction without a gene match. The germline V gene specifies SGDLS as CDR1 and YYNGEE as CDR2. The CDR3, from cysteine to phenylalanine, totals 15 residues. Just the 45-base CDR3 DNA is kept, in frame starting at base 1. CD4+ and CD8+ cells were isolated by positive magnetic bead selection on an AutoMACS, and purity was checked by flow cytometry. After a first flow cytometry screen using a TCR V beta antibody panel, clonal expansions were characterized through TCRB deep sequencing of sorted CD8+ fractions. Peripheral blood mononuclear cells were isolated by Ficoll-Paque PLUS density gradient separation. DNA was extracted from CD4-enriched, CD8-enriched or PBMC samples with Nucleospin Tissue or Tissue XS kits and quantified with a Qubit 2.0 fluorometer. Genomic DNA underwent TCRB CDR3 sequencing using the immunoSEQ assay. Processing in the source paper ran as follows. Published virus-specific TCRB sequences were compared with patient CD8+ clones larger than 1%, and only a few matches were found. The analyses included only productive TCRB rearrangements. Clonality was calculated as a Shannon entropy-based productive clonality index, and a clone was defined by a unique TCRB CDR3 sequence. Repertoire overlap for a pair of samples was computed from each clone's template counts relative to total templates per sample. Flow cytometry-measured V-gene usage correlated with V-gene usage from TCRB sequencing, with a Spearman r of about 0.56. TCRdb carries this immuneACCESS record with in-frame sequences only. Its versions omit some clonotypes, under half of them owing to an unresolved V gene in the studies checked, with the rest unexplained. That table is the source of V, J and clone size, and D and trimming were worked out from the DNA. This sample is represented by about 23,000 clones; about four fifths of them were singletons. Approximately 4% of the sample belongs to the ten largest clones.

Paper-wide results and their limitations: In about an eighth of the roughly 65 patients, more than 20% of CD8+ cells belonged to the largest CD8+ clone, while several identical CD8+ TCRB sequences were shared between blood and synovial fluid. The slight underrepresentation of TRBV07 in patients was not corrected for multiple comparisons. Rheumatoid arthritis patients and age-matched healthy controls did not significantly differ in CD8+ T-cell clonality. The antigen targets of the expanded CD8+ clones were unknown, and absence from virus-specific databases did not rule out viral specificity. In patients, CD8+ clonality rose with age (Spearman r ~ 0.49), which was not the case in healthy controls.

This clonotype originated in an adult with rheumatoid arthritis. The sequenced sample consisted of CD8+ T cells sorted from blood. The sequence joins TRBV9 to TRBJ1-2, and 10 bases in between align with TRBD1. At the DNA level, the sequence is TGTGCCAGCAGCCCTCATATAGGGACAGGGGAAGGCTACACCTTC. Its product reads: CASSPHIGTGEGYTF.